This T cell receptor beta chain was sequenced for a study of cytomegalovirus exposure and HLA in healthy donors. The CDR3 covers 11 residues. Germline loops: CDR1 GTSNPN, CDR2 SVGIG (reference sequence). Profiling relied on immunoSEQ multiplex PCR, and the TCRdb table lists in-frame clones only, not all of them. The table lists 180,000 or so clones, more than 75% of them singletons. The study's findings and limits: The authors listed roughly 150 TCR beta chains as cytomegalovirus-associated. Specific recognition of CMV antigens was confirmed in vitro for a few chains (all CMV-associated). Most observed TCR sequences were rare, whereas some public TCRs were detected in many donors. Reportedly, diagnosis of cytomegalovirus status by the classifier showed high specificity and sensitivity.

Note on this clone: Its antigen is currently unknown.

The TCR originated in a man aged 30 to 45 in good health and CMV-seropositive. This chain uses TRBV30 with TRBJ2-7; 9 nucleotides agree with TRBD2. Sequenced input: PBMCs. CDR3: CAWRAGGTRGV. The DNA for the CDR3 is TGTGCCTGGAGGGCGGGAGGGACGCGGGGAGTC.